This TCR beta chain came from a study of T cells in women clearing cervical HPV infection. All participants had a single incident cervical HPV16 infection, and prevalent HPV16 infections were excluded. Profiling relied on immunoSEQ multiplex PCR, and the TCRdb table lists in-frame clones only, not all of them. The table for this sample gives fewer than 40,000 clones. With V trimmed by 6 bases and J by 2 bases, 4 bases remained unmatched. Germline V gene sequence: CDR1 LNHDA, CDR2 SQIVND (reference sequence). The CDR3 is 13 amino acids. For this clone: The read ends 3 residues early relative to the CDR3; the germline J gene fills the gap.

The sequencing input was blood buffy coat. This sequence joins TRBV19 and TRBJ2-7, with 7 nucleotides matching TRBD1. The origin of this receptor is a woman aged 18-70 years with a cervical HPV16 infection that either progressed to CIN3+ or cleared (not recorded which). The sequenced CDR3 bases are TGTGCCAGTAGCCCGGGACAGACCTACGAG. It codes for CASSPGQTYE. The CDR3, in full, reads CASSPGQTYEQYF.